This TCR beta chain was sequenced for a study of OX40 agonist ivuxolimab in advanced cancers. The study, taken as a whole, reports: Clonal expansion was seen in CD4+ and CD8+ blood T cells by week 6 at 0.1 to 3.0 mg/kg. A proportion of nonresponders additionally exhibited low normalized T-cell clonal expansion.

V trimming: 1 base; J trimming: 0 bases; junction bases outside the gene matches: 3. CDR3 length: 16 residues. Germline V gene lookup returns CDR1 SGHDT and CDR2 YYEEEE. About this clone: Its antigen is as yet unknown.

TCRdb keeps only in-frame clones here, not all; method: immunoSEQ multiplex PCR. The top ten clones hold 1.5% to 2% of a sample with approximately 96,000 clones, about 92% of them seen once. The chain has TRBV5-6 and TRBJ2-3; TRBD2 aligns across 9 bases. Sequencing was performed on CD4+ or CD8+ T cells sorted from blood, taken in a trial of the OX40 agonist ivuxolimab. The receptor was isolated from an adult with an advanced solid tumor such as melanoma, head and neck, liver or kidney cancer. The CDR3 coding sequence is TGTGCCAGCAGCTTGTTGGCGGGAGGGAGCACAGATACGCAGTATTTT. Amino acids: CASSLLAGGSTDTQYF.